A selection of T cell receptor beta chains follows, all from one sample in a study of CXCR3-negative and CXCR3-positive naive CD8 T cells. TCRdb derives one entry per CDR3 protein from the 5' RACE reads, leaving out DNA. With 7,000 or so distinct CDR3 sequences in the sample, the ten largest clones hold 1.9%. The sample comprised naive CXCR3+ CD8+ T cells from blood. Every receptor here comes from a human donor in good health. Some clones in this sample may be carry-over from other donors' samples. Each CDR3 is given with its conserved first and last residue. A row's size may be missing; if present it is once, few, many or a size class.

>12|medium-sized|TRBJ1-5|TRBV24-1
CATSDQNQPQHF
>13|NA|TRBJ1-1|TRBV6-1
CASPNRENTEAFF
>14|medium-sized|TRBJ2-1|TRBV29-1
CSALTGRTYNEQFF
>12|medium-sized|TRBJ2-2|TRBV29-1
CMTSGSLGELFF
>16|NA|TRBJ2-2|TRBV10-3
CAISEGDRRNTGELFF
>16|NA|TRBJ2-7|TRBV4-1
CASSQGGSRTYYEQYF
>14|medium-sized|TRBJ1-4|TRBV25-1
CASRSPGSYEKLFF
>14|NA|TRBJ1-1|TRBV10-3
CAISDGTVNTEAFF
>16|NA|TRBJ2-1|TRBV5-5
CASSLWGTMENNEQFF
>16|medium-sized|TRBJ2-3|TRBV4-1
CASSLTLAGATDTQYF
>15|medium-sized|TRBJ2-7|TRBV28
CASSLFGTFSYEQYF
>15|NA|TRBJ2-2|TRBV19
CASSMTPPGTGELFF
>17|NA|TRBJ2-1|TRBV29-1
CSARTSGGALLYNEQFF
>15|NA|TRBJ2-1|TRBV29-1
CSVDSSGRAGNEQFF
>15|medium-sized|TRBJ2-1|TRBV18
CASSHGLAGADEQFF
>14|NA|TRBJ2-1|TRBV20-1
CSADRSGRAGEQFF
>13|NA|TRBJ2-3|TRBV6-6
CASSPGSTDTQYF
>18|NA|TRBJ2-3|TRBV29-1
CSVLGLAAVHERADTQYF
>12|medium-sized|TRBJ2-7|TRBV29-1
CSVVSGGDEQYF
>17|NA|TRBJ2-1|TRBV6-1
CASSEFFSGSSYNEQFF
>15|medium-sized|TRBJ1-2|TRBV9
CASSPQTDTNYGYTF
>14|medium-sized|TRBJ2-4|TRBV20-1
CSAYQREAKNIQYF
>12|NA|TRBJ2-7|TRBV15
CATSRGSYEQYF
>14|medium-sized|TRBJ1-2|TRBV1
CTSSHPGDRRRGNF
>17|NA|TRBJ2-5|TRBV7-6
CASSLSLAGGLQETQYF
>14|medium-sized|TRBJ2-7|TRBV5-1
CASSLAQGAYEQYF
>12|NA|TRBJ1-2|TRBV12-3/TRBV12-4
CASSPQGAGYTF
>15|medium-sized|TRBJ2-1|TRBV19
CASSPPGTLSNEQFF
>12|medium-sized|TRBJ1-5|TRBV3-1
CASSQEAGPQHF
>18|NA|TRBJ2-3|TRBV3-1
CASRLGTSGRISTDTQYF
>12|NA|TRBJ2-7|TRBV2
CASSGRRYEQYF
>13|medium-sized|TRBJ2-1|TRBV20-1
CSATQGSYNEQFF
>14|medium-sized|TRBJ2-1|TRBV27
CASRSGSSYNEQFF
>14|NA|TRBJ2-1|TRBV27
CASSTDREDDEQFF
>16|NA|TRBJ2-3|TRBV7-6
CASSPGPGLASDTQYF
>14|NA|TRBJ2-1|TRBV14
CASSTGLADNEQFF
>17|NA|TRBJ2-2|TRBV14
CASSQVGATTNTGELFF
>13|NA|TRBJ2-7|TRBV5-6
CASSLWIGFEQYF
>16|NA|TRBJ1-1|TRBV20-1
CSARDFSRIPNTEAFF
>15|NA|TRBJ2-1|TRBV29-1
CSVEDSGLAGYEQFF
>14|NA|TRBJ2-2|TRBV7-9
CASSLAQGTGELFF
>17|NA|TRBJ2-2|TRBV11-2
CASSPHQQGANTGELFF
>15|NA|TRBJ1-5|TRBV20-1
CSAPDRVSDNQPQHF
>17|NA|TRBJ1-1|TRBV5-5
CASSGDGVGEVYTEAFF
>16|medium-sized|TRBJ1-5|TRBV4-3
CASSQHRAVLNQPQHF
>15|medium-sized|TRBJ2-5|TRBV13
CASSERLAGVETQYF
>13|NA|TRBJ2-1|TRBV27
CASSPSLHVSYGF
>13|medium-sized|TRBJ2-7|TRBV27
CASSLRGFYEQYF
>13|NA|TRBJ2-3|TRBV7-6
CASSLVDTDTQYF
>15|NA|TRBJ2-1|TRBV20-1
CSARLPSGGPNEQFF